Sequencing of this TCR beta chain was carried out in a study of T cells after yellow fever vaccination. TCRdb fed the 5' RACE reads into MiXCR, producing one record per CDR3 protein. The repertoire includes 300,000 to 400,000 distinct CDR3 sequences, about 6% of them detected once, and 14% to 15% sits in the top ten. V was clipped by 3 bases and J by 8 bases; unmatched bases: 7. CDR3 size: 14 residues. Per the germline V gene, CDR1 is LGHDT and CDR2 is YNNKEL (reference sequence). This chain links TRBV3-1 with TRBJ1-2; 9 bases match TRBD1. The clonotype comes from a man aged 25-40 years who received the YFV17D yellow fever vaccine. Sequencing used PBMCs, obtained 5 days after the yellow fever booster vaccination. As DNA, the CDR3 is TGTGCCAGCAGCCATCTGGACAGGGGAGACGGCTACACCTTC. Protein product: CASSHLDRGDGYTF.